This T cell receptor beta chain was found in a study of cytomegalovirus exposure and HLA in healthy donors. Amplification used 60 Vbeta primers and 13 Jbeta primers. Data came from immunoSEQ multiplex PCR; TCRdb stores just in-frame clones and leaves some out. The sample data list 96,000 or so clones. This CDR3 has 15 residues. The V and J ends lost 4 bases and 8 bases, in that order; junction bases with no gene match: 7. Germline-derived CDR1 and CDR2 are SGHTA and FQGTGA. The receptor was isolated from a girl between 10 and 17 years old in good health and CMV-seropositive. The sequencing input was PBMCs. V gene TRBV7-3 combines with J gene TRBJ2-2, with 10 bases identical to TRBD1. The CDR3 sequence is CASSSTGGGLGELFF. For the CDR3, the DNA is TGTGCCAGCAGCTCGACAGGGGGCGGTTTAGGGGAGCTGTTTTTT. The whole variable domain, remainder taken from reference TRBV7-3 and TRBJ2-2, is GAGVSQTPSNKVTEKGKYVELRCDPISGHTALYWYRQSLGQGPEFLIYFQGTGAADDSGLPNDRFFAVRPEGSVSTLKIQRTERGDSAVYLCASSSTGGGLGELFFGEGSRLTVL.